This T cell receptor (beta chain) was identified during a study of graft-versus-host responses after intestinal transplantation. About the study: Induction with anti-thymocyte globulin, then tacrolimus and steroids for around three years, was given to all recipients.

Concerning this clone itself: Antigen specificity is unknown.

This CDR3 has 15 amino acids. CDR1 and CDR2 (germline): SQVTM, ANQGSEA. Trimming cost V 4 bases and J 5 bases; bases outside gene matches: 6. Whole-study findings and limits: The recipient marrow held GvH clones, and some of them showed up first in ileum or blood.

The table came from immunoSEQ multiplex PCR; TCRdb's copy has only in-frame clones and leaves some out. Of under 95,000 clones in the sample, 88% were seen once. This TCR was sampled from a human donor who was the organ donor for an intestinal transplant. The specimen was unstimulated CD4+ T cells sorted from spleen or lymph node cells, collected before transplant. This chain uses TRBV29-1 with TRBJ2-1; 12 bases line up with TRBD2. The CDR3 nucleotides are TGCAGCGTTGGTGCTAGCGGGAGGGCCCACAATGAGCAGTTCTTC. It translates to CSVGASGRAHNEQFF.